Listed below are T cell receptor beta chains from one sample, sequenced in a study of T cell responses to AZD1222 COVID-19 vaccine. Profiling relied on immunoSEQ multiplex PCR, and the TCRdb table lists in-frame clones only, not all of them. The data show about 120,000 clones, 93% seen once. The specimen was peripheral blood, collected on day 0 of AZD1222 vaccination. The source of these receptors is an adult in good health. CDR3s include the opening cysteine and the closing phenylalanine or tryptophan. D genes are given only for firm matches. Not every row has a clone size; where given, it reads once, few, many or a size class.

j_call: TRBJ1-2; d_call: -; clone_size: -; v_call: TRBV6-5; cdr3_nt: TGTGCCAGCAGTTACTCAGGGGGAGGAGGGGGCTACACCTTC; cdr3_aa: CASSYSGGGGGYTF
j_call: TRBJ1-1; d_call: TRBD1; clone_size: once; v_call: TRBV27; cdr3_nt: TGTGCCAGCATTTTAAATTTCCCGGGACAGCGGAACACTGAAGCTTTCTTT; cdr3_aa: CASILNFPGQRNTEAFF
j_call: TRBJ2-3; d_call: TRBD2; clone_size: -; v_call: TRBV19; cdr3_nt: TGTGCCAGTAGTATAGGAGCTAGCGGGAGGGCCTTAGATACGCAGTATTTT; cdr3_aa: CASSIGASGRALDTQYF
j_call: TRBJ1-4; d_call: -; clone_size: -; v_call: TRBV5-4; cdr3_nt: TGTGCCAGCAGCCCCAGGGGCGCAGAGGGGGAAAAACTGTTTTTT; cdr3_aa: CASSPRGAEGEKLFF
j_call: TRBJ2-1; d_call: -; clone_size: -; v_call: TRBV6-5; cdr3_nt: TGTGCCAGCAGTTACTCGAATCCCGATCACAATGAGCAGTTCTTC; cdr3_aa: CASSYSNPDHNEQFF
j_call: TRBJ2-7; d_call: -; clone_size: once; v_call: TRBV6-5; cdr3_nt: TGTGCCAGCAGGGGCGGAATCTACGAGCAGTACTTC; cdr3_aa: CASRGGIYEQYF
j_call: TRBJ2-2; d_call: TRBD2; clone_size: -; v_call: TRBV15; cdr3_nt: TGTGCCACCAGCAGGGGCCCCCCGGGGGGCACCGGGGAGCTGTTTTTT; cdr3_aa: CATSRGPPGGTGELFF
j_call: TRBJ1-2; d_call: -; clone_size: once; v_call: TRBV30; cdr3_nt: TGTGCCTGGAGTGTGGGGGGGTCCCACTATGGCTACACCTTC; cdr3_aa: CAWSVGGSHYGYTF
j_call: TRBJ2-7; d_call: TRBD2; clone_size: once; v_call: TRBV18; cdr3_nt: TGTGCCAGCTCACCCCAATATACCGGGACTAGCGGGAGGGCCCGAGGCGAGCAGTACTTC; cdr3_aa: CASSPQYTGTSGRARGEQYF
j_call: TRBJ1-5; d_call: TRBD1; clone_size: -; v_call: TRBV27; cdr3_nt: TGTGCCAGCAGTTCCTCGACAGGGGAAAGAGATCAGCCCCAGCATTTT; cdr3_aa: CASSSSTGERDQPQHF
j_call: TRBJ2-7; d_call: TRBD1; clone_size: -; v_call: TRBV28; cdr3_nt: TGTGCCAGCAGCCCCGGGACAGGGTGGACATCCTACGAGCAGTACTTC; cdr3_aa: CASSPGTGWTSYEQYF
j_call: TRBJ1-5; d_call: TRBD1; clone_size: -; v_call: TRBV4-1; cdr3_nt: TGCGCCAGCAGCAAAGGACAGGACGACTCAGCCCAGCATTTT; cdr3_aa: CASSKGQDDSAQHF
j_call: TRBJ1-5; d_call: -; clone_size: -; v_call: TRBV19; cdr3_nt: TGTGCCAGTAGTATAGTCAGGGATTCAAATCAGCCCCAGCATTTT; cdr3_aa: CASSIVRDSNQPQHF
j_call: TRBJ1-1; d_call: -; clone_size: -; v_call: TRBV19; cdr3_nt: TGTGCCAGTAGACGTGCCCAGGGAATAGGCTCTGAAGCTTTCTTT; cdr3_aa: CASRRAQGIGSEAFF
j_call: TRBJ2-1; d_call: -; clone_size: -; v_call: TRBV18; cdr3_nt: TGTGCCAGCTCACCACTAGGTTCCGATGAGCAGTTCTTC; cdr3_aa: CASSPLGSDEQFF
j_call: TRBJ2-1; d_call: -; clone_size: -; v_call: TRBV21-1; cdr3_nt: TGTGCCAGCAGCAAACATAGCGGAAGAACCTCCTACAATGAGCAGTTCTTC; cdr3_aa: CASSKHSGRTSYNEQFF
j_call: TRBJ2-7; d_call: -; clone_size: -; v_call: TRBV7-3; cdr3_nt: TGTGCCAGCAGCGAGGGAGGCTTCCTCGAGCAGTACTTC; cdr3_aa: CASSEGGFLEQYF
j_call: TRBJ1-1; d_call: TRBD1; clone_size: -; v_call: TRBV11-1; cdr3_nt: TGTGCCAGCAGCTCCACAGGGGTAACTGAAGCTTTCTTT; cdr3_aa: CASSSTGVTEAFF
j_call: TRBJ2-1; d_call: TRBD2; clone_size: -; v_call: TRBV5-1; cdr3_nt: TGCGCCAGCAGCTCCTCCCGGGCTAGCGGGAGTTGGGGTGAGCAGTTCTTC; cdr3_aa: CASSSSRASGSWGEQFF
j_call: TRBJ1-1; d_call: TRBD1; clone_size: -; v_call: TRBV6-5; cdr3_nt: TGTGCCAGCAGTTACTCGGTCAGGGGGCCTGGTGCTTTCTTT; cdr3_aa: CASSYSVRGPGAFF
j_call: TRBJ1-1; d_call: TRBD1; clone_size: -; v_call: TRBV15; cdr3_nt: TGTGCCACCAGCAGAGTTGGGACAGGGCGCGGGAACACTGAAGCTTTCTTT; cdr3_aa: CATSRVGTGRGNTEAFF
j_call: TRBJ1-1; d_call: TRBD1; clone_size: -; v_call: TRBV9; cdr3_nt: TGTGCCAGCAGCGTAGTGAGGGGGCCTGAAGCTTTCTTT; cdr3_aa: CASSVVRGPEAFF